This T cell receptor beta chain was recovered during a study of PD-1 blockade in classical Hodgkin lymphoma. Study as a whole: Nivolumab dosing for patients was 3 mg/kg, administered intravenously every 2 weeks. General study points: Sources of repertoire differences remain undefined, possibly disease activity or prior therapy. There was a significant rise in CD4+ TCR diversity by C4D1, with no such rise for CD8+.

Generated by immunoSEQ multiplex PCR, the TCRdb table keeps only in-frame clones and is missing some. The top ten clones hold around 17% of a sample with around 99,000 clones, roughly four fifths of them seen once. Worth noting for this clone: Its matching antigen is unknown.

All the patients suffered relapse after autologous stem cell transplantation, and brentuximab vedotin exposure differed. The TCR sequence derives from a human donor with classical Hodgkin lymphoma. The source material was peripheral blood mononuclear cells (PBMCs), sampled before the second cycle of nivolumab.

The CDR3 protein is CASSDPGRENIQYF. CDR3 DNA: TGTGCCAGCAGTGACCCCGGGCGGGAAAACATTCAGTACTTC. The V gene is TRBV25-1, the J gene TRBJ2-4; the D gene is possibly TRBD2 (5 bases). The CDR3 has 14 residues. V dropped 3 bases and J dropped 5 bases, with 11 bases sitting between them. Germline CDR1 MGHDK, CDR2 SYGVNS.